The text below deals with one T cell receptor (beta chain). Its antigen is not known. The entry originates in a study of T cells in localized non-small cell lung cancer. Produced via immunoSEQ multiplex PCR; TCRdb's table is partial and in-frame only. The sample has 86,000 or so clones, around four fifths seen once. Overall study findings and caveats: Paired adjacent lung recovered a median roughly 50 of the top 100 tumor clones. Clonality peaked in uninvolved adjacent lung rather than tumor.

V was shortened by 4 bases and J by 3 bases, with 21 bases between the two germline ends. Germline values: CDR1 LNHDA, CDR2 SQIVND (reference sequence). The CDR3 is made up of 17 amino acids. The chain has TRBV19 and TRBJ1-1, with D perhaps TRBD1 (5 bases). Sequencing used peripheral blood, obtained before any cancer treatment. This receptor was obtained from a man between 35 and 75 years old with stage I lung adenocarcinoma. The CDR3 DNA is TGTGCCAGTAGTAGTCGCCCCTTTGGGGGGGGACACACTGAAGCTTTCTTT. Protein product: CASSSRPFGGGHTEAFF. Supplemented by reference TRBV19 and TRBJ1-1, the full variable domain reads DGGITQSPKYLFRKEGQNVTLSCEQNLNHDAMYWYRQDPGQGLRLIYYSQIVNDFQKGDIAEGYSVSREKKESFPLTVTSAQKNPTAFYLCASSSRPFGGGHTEAFFGQGTRLTVV.